Presented here are 21 T cell receptor beta chains from one specimen sequenced in a study of metastatic and nonmetastatic thyroid tumors (dated by TCRdb to about 2020). Before undergoing thyroid surgery, none of the patients had been given any kind of treatment. To prepare the library, PCR was applied. Sequenced on an Illumina HiSeq 4000. TCRdb applied fastp at Q25 and MiXCR to the public reads, then kept only in-frame beta chains. This sample is represented by 21,000 or so clones; approximately 20% of them were singletons. Roughly 21% of the sample is in the top ten clones. The sample comprised blood. These receptors came from a male donor with papillary thyroid cancer or a benign thyroid nodule (not recorded which). Some clones in this sample may be carry-over from other donors' samples.

This clone was counted many times. The chain uses TRBV7-9 and TRBJ1-1; D is unclear. CDR1 is SEHNR, CDR2 FQNEAQ, per germline (reference sequence). The CDR3 length is 12 residues. Deletions cut 1 base from V and 13 bases from J, with 13 bases between. CDR3 coding DNA: TGTGCCAGCAGCTTAGGAGGGATAGGTGGTTTCTTT. This gives the protein CASSLGGIGGFF.

In this sample, this clone turned up many times. A read error may account for a junction end that differs from germline. The V call is TRBV5-4, the J call TRBJ2-2, with D possibly matching TRBD1 (6 bases). The CDR3 spans 14 residues. Germline assignment: CDR1 SGHNT and CDR2 YYREEE (reference sequence). Here the CDR3 reads CASSPRDNIGELFF. CDR3 bases: TGTGCCAGCAGCCCACGGGACAACATCGGGGAGCTGTTTTTT.

In this sample, this clone turned up many times. The rearrangement links TRBV29-1 to TRBJ1-2, with 7 bases fitting TRBD1. CDR1 is SQVTM, CDR2 ANQGSEA, per germline. V shed 3 bases, J shed 2 bases, and the junction held 3 bases outside the gene matches. The CDR3 runs 13 residues. CDR3 in amino acids: CSVDWDRNYGYTF. The CDR3 region has the DNA TGCAGCGTTGACTGGGACAGAAACTATGGCTACACCTTC.

Concerning this clone: Being one base from a much bigger clone, this may be a read error. This rearrangement joins TRBV20-1 to TRBJ2-3, with D possibly matching TRBD2 (6 bases). Germline CDR1 is DFQATT and CDR2 is SNEGSKA (reference sequence). The CDR3 sequence is 12 residues long. In DNA form, the CDR3 reads TGCAGTGTTAGCGGAAGCACAGGTACGCAGTATTTT. It encodes CSVSGSTGTQYF.

This clone has ten or more counts. The chain carries TRBV5-4 and TRBJ1-1; D is unclear. Germline-derived CDR1 and CDR2 are SGHNT and YYREEE (reference sequence). V was pared by 3 bases and J by 1 base, with 16 bases between. The CDR3 totals 16 residues. The CDR3: CASSSELGMGNTEAFF. CDR3 bases: TGTGCCAGCAGCTCCGAACTGGGGATGGGGAACACTGAAGCTTTCTTT.

At least ten counts were recorded for this clone. The CDR3 sequence: CSALSSGQLSNQPQHF. In DNA form, the CDR3 reads TGCAGTGCTCTCTCGTCGGGACAGCTGAGCAATCAGCCCCAGCATTTT. The chain combines TRBV20-1 with TRBJ1-5, with 7 bases identical to TRBD1. V lost 5 bases to trimming and J lost 1 base; unmatched junction nucleotides: 11. This CDR3 contains 16 residues. The V gene's germline CDR1 is DFQATT and CDR2 SNEGSKA (reference sequence).

This clone was seen many times. The chain combines TRBV5-6 with TRBJ1-2; 7 bases are shared with TRBD1. With V trimmed by 4 bases and J by 5 bases, 11 bases remained unmatched. Germline V gene lookup returns CDR1 SGHDT and CDR2 YYEEEE. This CDR3 contains 15 residues. This chain's CDR3 is CASSGDSPIFYGYTF. The CDR3 DNA reads TGTGCCAGCAGCGGGGACAGTCCAATTTTTTATGGCTACACCTTC.

The chain employs TRBV12-3 or TRBV12-4 and TRBJ1-2, with 7 bases fitting TRBD1. The trim removed 7 bases at V and 7 bases at J, leaving 9 bases unmatched. The CDR3 has 13 residues. The CDR3: CASILQGISGYTF. The CDR3 DNA sequence: TGTGCCAGCATCCTACAGGGGATCAGTGGCTACACCTTC.

The V and J genes are TRBV6-1 and TRBJ1-2; the D gene is possibly TRBD1 (5 bases). CDR1 and CDR2 from the germline V gene are MNHNS and SASEGT. Between the trimmed V and J ends, which lost 2 bases and 3 bases, there was a span of 19 bases. This CDR3 has 17 residues. The CDR3 coding sequence is TGTGCCAGCAGTGAATCAGGCGTGTGGACAAGCGACTATGGCTACACCTTC. Protein: CASSESGVWTSDYGYTF.

This clone came up a few times. This sequence joins TRBV6-1 and TRBJ2-7; no clear D. The CDR3 extends over 10 amino acids. The germline V gene encodes CDR1 MNHNS and CDR2 SASEGT. Trimming cost V 4 bases and J 6 bases, with 4 bases left between them. CDR3 protein: CASSAAEQYF. The CDR3 nucleotides are TGTGCCAGCAGTGCCGCCGAGCAGTACTTC.

This clone showed up many times. In DNA form, the CDR3 reads TGTGCCAGCTCCCCCCGACTAGCGGATGAAGAGACCCAGTACTTC. Amino acids: CASSPRLADEETQYF. The chain recombines TRBV18 with TRBJ2-5, with 9 bases identical to TRBD2. There are 15 residues in the CDR3. The V gene end was trimmed by 6 bases and the J gene end by 3 bases; junction bases not matched to a gene: 8. Germline CDR1 and CDR2: KGHSH and LQKENI. The whole variable domain, filled in from reference TRBV18 and TRBJ2-5, reads NAGVMQNPRHLVRRRGQEARLRCSPMKGHSHVYWYRQLPEEGLKFMVYLQKENIIDESGMPKERFSAEFPKEGPSILRIQQVVRGDSAAYFCASSPRLADEETQYFGPGTRLLVL.

This clone was counted ten times or more. The chain uses TRBV19 and TRBJ1-2; the D is unclear. The CDR3 extends over 15 amino acids. CDR1 LNHDA and CDR2 SQIVND come from the germline V gene (reference sequence). V lost 0 bases and J 8 bases, leaving 16 bases between the germline ends. The CDR3 bases are TGTGCCAGTAGTATAGATCTTGGCAGGCCATGGGGCTACACCTTC. Protein sequence: CASSIDLGRPWGYTF.

By sample fraction, this clone is medium-sized. The rearrangement links TRBV4-1 to TRBJ1-4; D is unresolved. V was pared by 0 bases and J by 5 bases, with 13 bases between. The CDR3 length is 16 residues. CDR1 and CDR2 (germline): MGHRA, YSYEKL. CDR3: CASSQDIYRLNEKLFF. The CDR3 bases are TGCGCCAGCAGCCAAGATATCTACCGCTTAAATGAAAAACTGTTTTTT.

Ten or more counts support this clone. The genes are TRBV30 and TRBJ2-2, with a weak D call TRBD2 (6 bases). The CDR3 is 14 residues long. V lost 1 base and J 5 bases, leaving 11 bases between the germline ends. Germline loops: CDR1 GTSNPN, CDR2 SVGIG (reference sequence). CDR3: CAWSGGLLTGELFF. Here the CDR3 DNA reads TGTGCCTGGAGTGGGGGACTGCTTACCGGGGAGCTGTTTTTT.

This chain uses TRBV6-1 with TRBJ1-2; D is perhaps TRBD1 (6 bases). Trimming shortened V by 2 bases and J by 7 bases, and 17 bases separated the two germline ends. CDR1 is MNHNS and CDR2 is SASEGT in the germline V gene. The CDR3 consists of 15 residues. For the CDR3, the DNA is TGTGCCAGCAGTGAAATGGGGGGCGCGTTGTCTGGCTACACCTTC. Protein sequence: CASSEMGGALSGYTF.

The chain uses TRBV7-9 and TRBJ2-3, with a tentative D call TRBD2 (6 bases). Germline values: CDR1 SEHNR, CDR2 FQNEAQ (reference sequence). There are 13 residues in the CDR3. V was cut by 6 bases and J by 4 bases, with 11 bases left in between. CDR3 sequence: CASSSGLSDTQYF. As DNA, the CDR3 is TGTGCCAGCAGTTCCGGACTATCAGATACGCAGTATTTT.

This clone was seen repeatedly, ten times or more. V and J are TRBV13 and TRBJ2-7; D is possibly TRBD2 (6 bases). This CDR3 spans 16 amino acids. Trimming shortened V by 0 bases and J by 0 bases, and 12 bases separated the two germline ends. CDR1 and CDR2 (germline): PRHDT, FYEKMQ (reference sequence). In nucleotides, the CDR3 is TGTGCCAGCAGCTTAGGCGCGGGGTCTCTCTCCTACGAGCAGTACTTC. Amino acid sequence: CASSLGAGSLSYEQYF.

This clone was counted many times. At one boundary the junction diverges from the germline segment, which might be a read error. This chain links TRBV5-1 with TRBJ2-1, with D possibly matching TRBD2 (6 bases). CDR1 and CDR2 (germline): SGHRS, YFSETQ. This CDR3 is built from 16 residues. CDR3 nucleotides: TGCGCCCGCAGCGGAGGCGGGACGAGCTCCTACAATGAGCAGTTCTTC. It specifies CARSGGGTSSYNEQFF.

This clone rates as medium-sized (0.01 to 0.1%). V usage is TRBV27 and J usage is TRBJ1-6; 7 bases are shared with TRBD1. The ends lost 7 bases at V and 10 bases at J; junction bases unmatched: 10. Germline values: CDR1 MNHEY, CDR2 SMNVEV (reference sequence). The CDR3 totals 14 residues. Written as DNA, the CDR3 is TGTGCCAGCAAACCCAGGGGGTTGAGCTCACCCCTCCACTTT. Amino acid sequence: CASKPRGLSSPLHF.

This clone was observed a single time. Given a much more abundant clone one base away, this may be a read error. The sample holds other DNA sequences that translate to the same CDR3. This chain links TRBV5-6 with TRBJ2-3, with a tentative D call TRBD1 (5 bases). The CDR3 is 15 residues long. Germline loops: CDR1 SGHDT, CDR2 YYEEEE. The CDR3 DNA is TGTGCCAGCAGCTTGTTGGCCGGACACACAGATACACAGTATTTT. Encoded protein: CASSLLAGHTDTQYF.

The sample holds many counts of this clone. This may stem from a read error, because a much larger clone lies one nucleotide away. Different DNA sequences within this sample yield the same CDR3. The chain uses TRBV6-1 and TRBJ2-2; D ambiguous. Germline CDR1 is MNHNS and CDR2 is SASEGT. CDR3 size: 17 residues. Between the trimmed V and J ends, which lost 2 bases and 6 bases, there was a span of 19 bases. The DNA for the CDR3 is TGTGCCAGCAGTGAATATTTACTCTCAACCGGGTCCGGGGAGCTGTTTTTT. Protein sequence: CASSEYLLSTGSGELFF.